Presented here are 3 T cell receptor beta chains from one specimen sequenced in a study of metastatic and nonmetastatic thyroid tumors. All patients reached thyroid surgery having received no treatment beforehand. TCRdb re-clonotyped the PCR reads through MiXCR. Counted here are fewer than 40,000 clones, roughly 30% occurring once; the ten biggest clones make up more than 25%. Sample: blood. The receptors were gathered from a female donor with papillary thyroid cancer or a benign thyroid nodule (not recorded which). Some clones in this sample may be carry-over from other donors' samples.

This clone was detected ten times or more. This chain links TRBV2 with TRBJ1-4, with 10 nucleotides matching TRBD1. V trimming: 7 bases; J trimming: 7 bases; junction bases outside the gene matches: 15. This CDR3 has 17 residues. Looked up from germline, CDR1 is SNHLY and CDR2 is FYNNEI. CDR3 coding DNA: TGTGCCAGCATATTAGGGGACAGGGGACGACCTAGTGAAAAACTGTTTTTT. Its translation is CASILGDRGRPSEKLFF.

The chain is built from TRBV19 and TRBJ1-1; D gene unclear. This CDR3 comprises 14 residues. Germline V gene data show CDR1 as LNHDA and CDR2 as SQIVND (reference sequence). V lost 3 bases and J lost 0, with 8 bases in between. For the CDR3, the DNA is TGTGCCAGTAGTATTTTCTCAATGAACACTGAAGCTTTCTTT. Translated: CASSIFSMNTEAFF.

The chain carries TRBV12-3 or TRBV12-4 and TRBJ2-7; no clear D gene. Trimming took off 2 bases at V and 7 bases at J, with 18 bases between the two ends. The CDR3 covers 15 residues. CDR3 in amino acids: CASSLKANMDGEQYF. CDR3 bases: TGTGCCAGCAGTTTAAAGGCCAACATGGACGGAGAGCAGTACTTC.